A single sample is the source of the 24 T cell receptor beta chains below, sequenced in a study of shared clonotypes between healthy human individuals. Profiling relied on immunoSEQ multiplex PCR, and the TCRdb table lists in-frame clones only, not all of them. Seen here are roughly 770,000 clones, about 96% observed once, and the top ten hold about 0.25%. Only CD45RO-negative cells positively selected for CCR7 counted as naive CD8 cells, so terminally differentiated effector memory CD45RA+ cells were excluded. The specimen was naive CD8+ T cells sorted from blood. The source is a man aged 25-45 years in good health.

V usage is TRBV4-1 and J usage is TRBJ2-7, with D unresolved. Germline V gene sequence: CDR1 MGHRA, CDR2 YSYEKL. The CDR3 is 14 amino acids. Deletions cut 0 bases from V and 5 bases from J, with 11 bases between. CDR3 nucleotides: TGCGCCAGCAGCCAAGACCGGTCCGAGGACGAGCAGTACTTC. This sequence encodes CASSQDRSEDEQYF.

The rearrangement joins TRBV7-9 to TRBJ2-1; D not certain. The CDR3 contains 13 residues. Trimming took 0 bases from V and 10 from J, leaving 10 bases between them. The germline gives CDR1 SEHNR, CDR2 FQNEAQ (reference sequence). The CDR3 coding sequence is TGTGCCAGCAGCTTAGCGGTCCAATGGGAGCAGTTCTTC. Residues: CASSLAVQWEQFF.

As for this clone: This specimen includes other DNA sequences encoding the same CDR3. The V gene is TRBV4-1, the J gene TRBJ2-7, with no clear D. This CDR3 contains 14 residues. With 0 bases removed from V and 4 bases from J, the gap between germline ends came to 10 bases. Germline CDR1 is MGHRA and CDR2 is YSYEKL. CDR3 region: CASSQDRQYYEQYF. The CDR3 nucleotides read TGCGCCAGCAGCCAAGATCGCCAGTATTACGAGCAGTACTTC.

The V gene is TRBV11-3, the J gene TRBJ2-1, with D maybe TRBD1 (5 bases). Germline loops: CDR1 SGHNT, CDR2 YENEEA. CDR3 length: 14 residues. The V gene lost 5 bases and the J gene lost 3 bases, with 11 bases spanning the gap. This CDR3 reads CASSPRQNYNEQFF. The CDR3 DNA follows: TGTGCCAGCAGCCCCCGACAGAACTACAATGAGCAGTTCTTC. Looking up the rest from reference TRBV11-3 and TRBJ2-1 gives the full variable domain: EAGVVQSPRYKIIEKKQPVAFWCNPISGHNTLYWYLQNLGQGPELLIRYENEEAVDDSQLPKDRFSAERLKGVDSTLKIQPAELGDSAVYLCASSPRQNYNEQFFGPGTRLTVL.

This chain connects TRBV7-9 to TRBJ2-7; D not resolved. Looked up from germline, CDR1 is SEHNR and CDR2 is FQNEAQ (reference sequence). Trimming shortened V by 4 bases and J by 3 bases, and 10 bases separated the two germline ends. This CDR3 has 13 residues. As DNA, the CDR3 is TGTGCCAGCAGCTCCCCACTTTACTACGAGCAGTACTTC. It is translated as CASSSPLYYEQYF.

V usage is TRBV4-1 and J usage is TRBJ1-5; D gene unclear. The germline V and J ends were trimmed by 0 bases and 0 bases, with 12 bases remaining between them. CDR1 and CDR2 from the germline V gene are MGHRA and YSYEKL. CDR3 length equals 17 residues. CDR3 protein: CASSQETVIYSNQPQHF. In DNA form, the CDR3 reads TGCGCCAGCAGCCAAGAAACCGTAATTTATAGCAATCAGCCCCAGCATTTT.

The chain recombines TRBV9 with TRBJ2-2; TRBD1 aligns across 9 bases. This CDR3 is 19 amino acids long. Losses at the gene ends were 4 bases for V and 5 bases for J; bases not matched to a gene: 18. The germline CDR1 and CDR2 sequences are SGDLS and YYNGEE. CDR3 bases: TGTGCCAGCAGCCCCCGAGGACAGGGGCACCAGTACGAAACCGGGGAGCTGTTTTTT. Protein: CASSPRGQGHQYETGELFF.

The chain joins TRBV10-3 to TRBJ2-2; D is undetermined. Trimming stripped 10 bases from V and 7 bases from J, with 10 bases between. Germline CDR1 reads ENHRY; CDR2 reads SYGVKD. The CDR3 consists of 11 residues. The DNA for the CDR3 is TGTGCCACCGAAGTCAACGGGGAGCTGTTTTTT. This sequence encodes CATEVNGELFF.

Concerning this clone: Other DNA sequences of this sample code for an identical CDR3. V is TRBV7-6 and J is TRBJ2-7; D call uncertain. The V gene lost 5 bases and the J gene lost 4 bases, with 9 bases spanning the gap. The length of the CDR3 is 12 residues. Looked up from germline, CDR1 is SGHVS and CDR2 is FNYEAQ. The CDR3 nucleotides read TGTGCCAGCAGCCCGGGCGGTTACGAGCAGTACTTC. Translating it yields CASSPGGYEQYF.

This rearrangement joins TRBV27 to TRBJ1-2; the match to TRBD1 covers 9 bases. The CDR3 extends over 15 amino acids. V gave up 0 bases and J gave up 4 bases; unmatched junction bases: 3. Germline CDR1 MNHEY, CDR2 SMNVEV (reference sequence). CDR3 region: CASSLSGQGFYGYTF. The CDR3, as DNA: TGTGCCAGCAGTTTATCGGGACAGGGATTCTATGGCTACACCTTC.

This chain connects TRBV7-3 to TRBJ1-5; 8 bases match TRBD1. Germline CDR1 is SGHTA and CDR2 is FQGTGA. This CDR3 has 17 residues. J was trimmed by 0 bases and V by 6 bases; bases with no gene match: 10. The CDR3 reads CASSLGTGFGSNQPQHF. The CDR3 coding sequence is TGTGCCAGCAGTTTAGGGACAGGATTCGGTAGCAATCAGCCCCAGCATTTT.

The chain carries TRBV11-2 and TRBJ2-7, with 14 bases matching TRBD2. The CDR3 length is 19 residues. V was clipped by 0 bases and J by 1 base; unmatched bases: 8. Germline V gene data show CDR1 as SGHAT and CDR2 as FQNNGV. DNA of the CDR3: TGTGCCAGCAGCTTAGAAGCTGGGACTAGCGGGAGTGGATCCTACGAGCAGTACTTC. It yields the protein CASSLEAGTSGSGSYEQYF.

This clone was observed once. J is TRBJ1-1 and V is TRBV27, with D tentatively TRBD1 (5 bases). The CDR3 runs 16 residues. Trimming pared 5 bases from V and 0 bases from J, leaving 16 bases between. Germline lookup yields CDR1 MNHEY and CDR2 SMNVEV (reference sequence). In nucleotides, the CDR3 is TGTGCCAGCAGTACAATTGGGGGGATTCTGAACACTGAAGCTTTCTTT. Translating it yields CASSTIGGILNTEAFF.

The chain is built from TRBV15 and TRBJ2-1, with 9 bases that match TRBD2. This CDR3 is built from 16 residues. Unmatched junction bases numbered 7, after V lost 3 bases and J lost 4 bases. CDR1 is LNHNV, CDR2 YYDKDF, per germline (reference sequence). This chain's CDR3 is CATSSGGGRAYNEQFF. The CDR3 nucleotides read TGTGCCACCAGCAGTGGCGGCGGGAGGGCATACAATGAGCAGTTCTTC.

The rearrangement links TRBV9 to TRBJ1-1; D is undetermined. V was pared by 3 bases and J by 6 bases, with 6 bases between. CDR3 length: 11 residues. From germline, CDR1 is SGDLS and CDR2 YYNGEE. The CDR3 DNA reads as TGTGCCAGCAGCGGCGGGGCTGAAGCTTTCTTT. Amino acids: CASSGGAEAFF.

Notes on this clone: A junction end diverges from the germline sequence, so it may reflect a read error. The CDR3 nucleotides are TGCAGCGTTGAAGACCCTAGCGGTACCCGCACAGATACGCGGTATTTT. Translated, it gives CSVEDPSGTRTDTRYF. The chain recombines TRBV29-1 with TRBJ2-3; TRBD2 matches 7 bases. CDR1 is SQVTM and CDR2 is ANQGSEA in the germline V gene. The length of the CDR3 is 16 residues.

The rearrangement joins TRBV5-5 to TRBJ2-5; D uncertain. The CDR3 is made up of 13 amino acids. Germline CDR1 is SGHKS and CDR2 is YYEKEE (reference sequence). V shed 0 bases and J shed 4 bases, with 7 bases lying between them. The CDR3 DNA is TGTGCCAGCAGCTTGGTAGGCCCAGAGACCCAGTACTTC. Amino acid sequence: CASSLVGPETQYF. Full variable domain (missing parts from reference TRBV5-5 and TRBJ2-5): DAGVTQSPTHLIKTRGQQVTLRCSPISGHKSVSWYQQVLGQGPQFIFQYYEKEERGRGNFPDRFSARQFPNYSSELNVNALLLGDSALYLCASSLVGPETQYFGPGTRLLVL.

This chain links TRBV2 with TRBJ2-7, with D perhaps being TRBD1 or TRBD2 (5 bases each). V lost 4 bases, J lost 3 bases, and 16 bases lay in between. CDR3 length: 15 residues. Germline V CDR1 and CDR2: SNHLY, FYNNEI. The CDR3 loop reads CASSAGHRTIYEQYF. DNA of the CDR3: TGTGCCAGCAGTGCGGGGCACAGAACGATCTACGAGCAGTACTTC.

The chain combines TRBV10-1 with TRBJ2-5; 9 positions agree with TRBD1. The CDR3 sequence is 15 residues long. Looked up from germline, CDR1 is WNHNN and CDR2 is SYGVQD (reference sequence). The ends lost 8 bases at V and 1 base at J; junction bases unmatched: 8. For the CDR3, the DNA is TGCGCCAGCGGACCCGGGACAGGGCTCCAAGAGACCCAGTACTTC. Translated: CASGPGTGLQETQYF.

This chain links TRBV4-1 with TRBJ2-7; D is undetermined. Germline lookup yields CDR1 MGHRA and CDR2 YSYEKL. V lost 4 bases to trimming and J lost 2 bases, with 18 bases between them. The CDR3 length is 16 residues. CDR3 loop: CASSPHTDFQTYEQYF. As DNA, the CDR3 is TGCGCCAGCAGCCCTCATACAGATTTCCAAACCTACGAGCAGTACTTC.

This chain joins TRBV7-6 and TRBJ2-3; D is unclear. From germline, CDR1 is SGHVS and CDR2 FNYEAQ. The CDR3 covers 16 residues. Trimming removed 5 bases from V and 0 bases from J, with 15 bases in between. The CDR3 is CASSPVGFSSTDTQYF. The CDR3 DNA sequence: TGTGCCAGCAGCCCAGTGGGGTTTTCTAGCACAGATACGCAGTATTTT.

The gene calls are TRBV11-2 and TRBJ1-2; D not certain. Trimming cost V 3 bases and J 6 bases, with 14 bases left between them. Germline V gene sequence: CDR1 SGHAT, CDR2 FQNNGV. The CDR3 extends over 14 amino acids. The DNA for the CDR3 is TGTGCCAGCAGCTTTATTGGGGTTTGGGATGGCTACACCTTC. Its protein is CASSFIGVWDGYTF.

V gene TRBV6-1 combines with J gene TRBJ2-7, with D possibly matching TRBD1 (5 bases). The length of the CDR3 is 17 residues. Germline V gene lookup returns CDR1 MNHNS and CDR2 SASEGT. Trimming took off 0 bases at V and 4 bases at J, with 19 bases between the two ends. CDR3 protein: CASSEAGQGRYSYEQYF. Written as DNA, the CDR3 is TGTGCCAGCAGTGAAGCCGGCCAGGGTCGGTATTCATACGAGCAGTACTTC.

Concerning this clone: Germline and junction disagree at one end, which may indicate a read error. The chain recombines TRBV5-1 with TRBJ2-7; D may match TRBD1 or TRBD2 (7 bases each). The CDR3 runs to 15 residues. Germline CDR1 and CDR2: SGHRS and YFSETQ. CDR3 sequence (DNA): TGCGCCAGCAGGTTGGGAGGGGACAGCTCCTACGAGCAGTACTTC. This gives the protein CASRLGGDSSYEQYF. Drawing the rest from reference TRBV5-1 and TRBJ2-7, the complete variable domain is KAGVTQTPRYLIKTRGQQVTLSCSPISGHRSVSWYQQTPGQGLQFLFEYFSETQRNKGNFPGRFSGRQFSNSRSEMNVSTLELGDSALYLCASRLGGDSSYEQYFGPGTRLTVT.